Listed below are T cell receptor beta chains from one sample, sequenced in a study of CD8 T cells in ankylosing spondylitis. One entry per CDR3 protein results from TCRdb running MiXCR on the 5' RACE reads. The sample has hundreds of thousands of distinct CDR3 sequences, roughly 15% seen once. Specimen: blood, either unsorted or a sorted T cell fraction (not recorded which). These receptors were collected from a male donor with ankylosing spondylitis. CDR3s include the opening cysteine and the closing phenylalanine or tryptophan. The D gene is left open where the match is weak. The size of a clone is reported for some rows only, either as once, few or many, or as a class for expanded clones.

length	V	D	J	size	CDR3	DNA
16	TRBV20-1	TRBD2	TRBJ2-5	many	CSARDWSRGNQETQYF	TGCAGTGCTAGAGATTGGTCGCGGGGGAACCAAGAGACCCAGTACTTC
15	TRBV4-2	TRBD1	TRBJ1-1	many	CASSQEVGTGTEAFF	TGTGCCAGCAGCCAAGAGGTAGGGACAGGCACTGAAGCTTTCTTT
15	TRBV12-3/TRBV12-4	TRBD1	TRBJ2-2	NA	CASSFAGGITGELFF	TGTGCCAGCAGTTTTGCAGGGGGAATCACCGGGGAGCTGTTTTTT
16	TRBV15	NA	TRBJ2-5	few	CATSIIGSHGAGTQYF	TGTGCCACCAGCATAATTGGTAGCCATGGGGCTGGGACCCAGTACTTC
14	TRBV20-1	NA	TRBJ1-5	few	CSANRAASNQPQHF	TGCAGTGCTAACAGGGCCGCCAGCAATCAGCCCCAGCATTTT
14	TRBV5-1	TRBD1	TRBJ2-7	few	CASSLGQGFDEQYF	TGCGCCAGCAGCTTGGGACAGGGCTTCGACGAGCAGTACTTC
15	TRBV24-1	TRBD1	TRBJ2-1	few	CATSDPGTGVNEQFF	TGTGCCACCAGTGATCCCGGGACAGGGGTGAATGAGCAGTTCTTC
13	TRBV7-2	NA	TRBJ1-2	many	CASSLGTTYGYTF	TGTGCCAGCAGCTTAGGTACAACCTATGGCTACACCTTC
15	TRBV5-1	NA	TRBJ1-2	few	CASSPRVGALYGYTF	TGCGCCAGCAGCCCCCGGGTAGGGGCGTTGTATGGCTACACCTTC
15	TRBV14	TRBD1	TRBJ2-7	NA	CASSRTGTGGSEQYF	TGTGCCAGCAGTCGCACCGGGACAGGGGGCTCCGAGCAGTACTTC
18	TRBV6-5	NA	TRBJ1-5	NA	CASSYSSSDGKAGQPQHF	TGTGCCAGCAGTTACTCCTCTAGTGACGGGAAGGCTGGTCAGCCCCAGCATTTT
14	TRBV29-1	TRBD1	TRBJ1-5	few	CSPDREEGNQPQHF	TGCAGCCCCGACAGGGAAGAAGGCAATCAGCCCCAGCATTTT
16	TRBV5-1	TRBD1	TRBJ1-1	many	CASSLVGGQRNTEAFF	TGCGCCAGCAGCTTGGTGGGGGGACAGAGGAACACTGAAGCTTTCTTT
13	TRBV29-1	NA	TRBJ1-2	many	CSVESGAGVHYTF	TGCAGCGTTGAGAGTGGGGCAGGGGTTCACTACACCTTC